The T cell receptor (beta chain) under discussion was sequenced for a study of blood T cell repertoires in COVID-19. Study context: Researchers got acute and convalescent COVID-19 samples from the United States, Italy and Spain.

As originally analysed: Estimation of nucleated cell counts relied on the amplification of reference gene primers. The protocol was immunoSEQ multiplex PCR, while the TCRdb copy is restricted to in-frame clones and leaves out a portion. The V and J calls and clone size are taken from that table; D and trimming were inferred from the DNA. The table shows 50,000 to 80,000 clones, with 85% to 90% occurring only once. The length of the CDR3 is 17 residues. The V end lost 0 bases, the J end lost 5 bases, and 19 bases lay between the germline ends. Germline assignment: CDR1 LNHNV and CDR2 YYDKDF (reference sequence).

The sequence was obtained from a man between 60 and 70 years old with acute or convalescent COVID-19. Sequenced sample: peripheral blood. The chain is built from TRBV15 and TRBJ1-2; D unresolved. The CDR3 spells CATSRELAGGSSYGYTF. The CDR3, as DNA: TGTGCCACCAGCAGAGAGTTGGCAGGTGGTTCCTCTTATGGCTACACCTTC.